The TCR beta chain under discussion was sequenced for a study of blood T cell repertoires in COVID-19. Study as a whole: Samples taken during acute and convalescent COVID-19 were collected in the United States, Italy and Spain. T cells, B-cell-depleted T cells, or PBMCs supplied cDNA or gDNA.

In the study's own analysis: For nucleated cells, counts were estimated from reference gene primer amplification. Clones were read by immunoSEQ multiplex PCR, and TCRdb kept only the in-frame ones, dropping some. Clone size and V and J calls were adopted from that table, with D and trimming inferred from the DNA. The sample yields roughly 90,000 clones, under 85% seen once. This clonotype was sampled from a human donor in a cohort sampled during active COVID-19. Sequenced: peripheral blood.

The CDR3 region has the DNA TGCAGCGTTGAAGTCCATGGGGGGGCAGGCTACACCTTC. Protein sequence: CSVEVHGGAGYTF. V gene TRBV29-1 combines with J gene TRBJ1-2; TRBD1 might be the D (6 bases). The CDR3 length is 13 residues. Per germline, CDR1 SQVTM and CDR2 ANQGSEA. V was shortened by 1 base and J by 8 bases, with 14 bases between the two germline ends.